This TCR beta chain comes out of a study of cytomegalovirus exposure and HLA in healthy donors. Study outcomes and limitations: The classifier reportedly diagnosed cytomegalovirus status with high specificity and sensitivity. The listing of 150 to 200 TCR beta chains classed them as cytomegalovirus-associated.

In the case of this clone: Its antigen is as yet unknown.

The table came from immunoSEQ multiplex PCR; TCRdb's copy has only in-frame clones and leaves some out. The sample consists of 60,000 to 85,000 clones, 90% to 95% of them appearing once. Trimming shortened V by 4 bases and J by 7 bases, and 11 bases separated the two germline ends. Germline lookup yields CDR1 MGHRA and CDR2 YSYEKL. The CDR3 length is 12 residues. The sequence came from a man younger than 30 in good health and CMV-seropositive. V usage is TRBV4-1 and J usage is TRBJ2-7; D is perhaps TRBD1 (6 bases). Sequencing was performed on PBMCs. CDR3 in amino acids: CASSLTQGEQYF. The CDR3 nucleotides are TGCGCCAGCAGCCTCACTCAGGGGGAGCAGTACTTC.